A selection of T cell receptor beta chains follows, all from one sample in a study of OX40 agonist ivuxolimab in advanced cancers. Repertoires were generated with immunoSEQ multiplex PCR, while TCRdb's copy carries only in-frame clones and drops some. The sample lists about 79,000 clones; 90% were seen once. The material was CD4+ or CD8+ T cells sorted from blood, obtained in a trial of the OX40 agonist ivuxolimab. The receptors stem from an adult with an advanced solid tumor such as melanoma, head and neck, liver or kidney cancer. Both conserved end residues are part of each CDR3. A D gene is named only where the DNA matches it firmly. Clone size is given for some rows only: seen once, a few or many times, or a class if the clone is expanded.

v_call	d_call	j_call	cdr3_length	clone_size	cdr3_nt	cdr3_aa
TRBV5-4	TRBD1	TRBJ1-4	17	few	TGTGCCAGCAGCTTCGGAAGAGTACAGGGGGCGAATGAAAAACTGTTTTTT	CASSFGRVQGANEKLFF
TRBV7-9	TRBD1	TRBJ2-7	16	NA	TGTGCCAGCAGCTTAGCTCCACGGGGACAGGGGTCCGAGCAGTACTTC	CASSLAPRGQGSEQYF
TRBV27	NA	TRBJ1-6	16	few	TGTGCCAGCAGTAGAAGGACGGGAGGTTCGAATTCACCCCTCCACTTT	CASSRRTGGSNSPLHF
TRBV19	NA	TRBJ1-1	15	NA	TGTGCCAGTAGTATCCGGTTCCACGGGAACACTGAAGCTTTCTTT	CASSIRFHGNTEAFF
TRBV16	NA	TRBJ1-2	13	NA	TGTGCCAGCAGCCCGAGACAGGACTATGGCTACACCTTC	CASSPRQDYGYTF
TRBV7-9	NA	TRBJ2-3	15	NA	TGTGCCAGCAGCTTAGGTCGAGGGGGGCCAGATACGCAGTATTTT	CASSLGRGGPDTQYF
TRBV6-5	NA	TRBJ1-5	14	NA	TGTGCCAGCAGTCCGGTCCATAGCAATCAGCCCCAGCATTTT	CASSPVHSNQPQHF
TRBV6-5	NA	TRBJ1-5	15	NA	TGTGCCAGCACCCAAATGTCGGGGAGCGACCAGCCCCAGCATTTT	CASTQMSGSDQPQHF
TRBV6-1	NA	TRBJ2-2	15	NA	TGTGCCAGCAGTGAATTGGGGTCGGACACCGGGGAGCTGTTTTTT	CASSELGSDTGELFF
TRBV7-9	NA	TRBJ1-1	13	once	TGTGCCAGCAGCTTTCCGACAGAGACTGAAGCTTTCTTT	CASSFPTETEAFF
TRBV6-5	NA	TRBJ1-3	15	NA	TGTGCCAGCAGTTATGGGGGTACAGCTGGAAACACCATATATTTT	CASSYGGTAGNTIYF
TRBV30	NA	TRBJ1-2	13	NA	TGTGCCTGGAGTGTAGGGGGGCCCAATGGCTACACCTTC	CAWSVGGPNGYTF
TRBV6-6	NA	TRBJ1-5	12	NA	TGTGCCAGCAGCCCCCCCGGACAGCCCCAGCATTTT	CASSPPGQPQHF
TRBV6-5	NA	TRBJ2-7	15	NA	TGTGCCAGCAGCCCTCGCCTGAGGGGATCCTACGAGCAGTACTTC	CASSPRLRGSYEQYF
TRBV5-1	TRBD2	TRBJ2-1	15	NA	TGCGCCAGCAGCTTGGGTTCGGGGGGGCCCAATGAGCAGTTCTTC	CASSLGSGGPNEQFF